The 7 T cell receptor beta chains presented below share a single source sample, sequenced in a study of regulatory T cells in long-lasting Graves disease. Time point reported: persistent/refractory GD, antithyroid drugs over 5 years with positive TRAb. Making the TCR library involved RNA that had been extracted from PBMCs. CDR3-region Arm-PCR and iRepertoire HTBI primers produced the TCR beta libraries. Each CDR3 protein gets one entry after TCRdb re-called the multiplex PCR reads with MiXCR. The data show some 420,000 distinct CDR3 sequences, about 22% seen once. The source material was peripheral blood mononuclear cells (PBMCs), sampled when the disease was refractory, from a patient treated with antithyroid drugs. The source is a female donor with Graves disease.

This clonotype was seen repeatedly, ten times or more. The chain uses TRBV11-1 and TRBJ2-5; D could derive from TRBD1 or TRBD2 (6 bases each). From germline, CDR1 is SGHAT and CDR2 FQDESV (reference sequence). Trimming left V 11 bases short and J 2 bases short, with 12 bases between. The CDR3 covers 12 residues. CDR3 nucleotide sequence: TGTGCCTCACGGGGGCCGCAAGAGACCCAGTACTTC. Amino acid sequence: CASRGPQETQYF.

The chain recombines TRBV30 with TRBJ2-7, with D tentatively TRBD2 (7 bases). The CDR3 extends over 15 amino acids. V was shortened by 0 bases and J by 0 bases, with 12 bases between the two germline ends. Germline V gives CDR1 GTSNPN, CDR2 SVGIG (reference sequence). The DNA for the CDR3 is TGTGCCTGGAGTGTTGCGGGGGCGAGCTCCTACGAGCAGTACTTC. It translates to CAWSVAGASSYEQYF.

The V gene is TRBV4-3, the J gene TRBJ2-7; possibly TRBD2 for D (5 bases). The CDR3 loop spans 13 amino acids. V lost 0 bases to trimming and J lost 8 bases, with 11 bases between them. The V gene's germline CDR1 is LGHNA and CDR2 YSLEER. The DNA for the CDR3 is TGCGCCAGCAGCCAAGATAGGAGGTCGCAGCAGTACTTC. Protein: CASSQDRRSQQYF.

This clonotype was seen ten or more times. This chain links TRBV6-1 with TRBJ1-5, with D possibly being TRBD1 (6 bases). The CDR3 is 16 residues long. CDR1 is MNHNS, CDR2 SASEGT, per germline. Trimming took 6 bases from V and 2 from J, leaving 17 bases between them. CDR3 DNA sequence: TGTGCCAGCAGCCCTCCTAACAGGGCCCGCAATCAGCCCCAGCATTTT. It translates to CASSPPNRARNQPQHF.

This clonotype was picked up many times. Here the CDR3 DNA reads TGTGCCAGCAGCTCCTCCCCAGGGAGGGGAGAAGATGGCTACACCTTC. This gives the protein CASSSSPGRGEDGYTF. The V and J genes are TRBV6-1 and TRBJ1-2, with D maybe TRBD1 (5 bases). Trimming shortened V by 6 bases and J by 6 bases, and 23 bases separated the two germline ends. Germline lookup yields CDR1 MNHNS and CDR2 SASEGT. CDR3 size: 16 residues.

This clonotype was counted many times. The chain carries TRBV2 and TRBJ1-6, with D possibly TRBD1 on 5 matching bases. Germline loops: CDR1 SNHLY, CDR2 FYNNEI. V gave up 1 base and J gave up 1 base, with 5 bases separating them. This CDR3 is 15 amino acids long. In DNA form, the CDR3 reads TGTGCCAGCAGTGAAGGGGGGTCCTATAATTCACCCCTCCACTTT. Translating it yields CASSEGGSYNSPLHF.

J is TRBJ1-1 and V is TRBV20-1; D is possibly TRBD1 (6 bases). V was trimmed by 3 bases and J by 8 bases, leaving 13 bases between them. The CDR3 length is 12 residues. CDR1 is DFQATT and CDR2 is SNEGSKA in the germline V gene (reference sequence). The CDR3, as DNA: TGCAGTGCTAGTAACCGGGGGCGGGAAGCTTTCTTT. As protein: CSASNRGREAFF.